This T cell receptor (beta chain) is from a study of cytomegalovirus exposure and HLA in healthy donors. The CDR3 runs to 15 residues. The V gene lost 1 base and the J gene lost 0 bases, with 8 bases spanning the gap. Germline CDR1 SGHTA, CDR2 FQGNSA. The PCR used 60 Vbeta and 13 Jbeta primers. TCRdb's table, derived via immunoSEQ multiplex PCR, lists solely in-frame clones and lacks some. This sample's table reports tens of thousands of clones. It was healthy bone marrow donors who served as donors. The sample comprised PBMCs. The receptor comes from a man aged 35 to 55 in good health and CMV-seronegative. The V gene is TRBV7-2, the J gene TRBJ2-3; a possible D gene is TRBD2 (6 bases). The CDR3 here is CASSLVAGSTDTQYF. CDR3 DNA sequence: TGTGCCAGCAGCTTAGTTGCGGGAAGCACAGATACGCAGTATTTT.